This entry features one T cell receptor (beta chain) sequence. Clones were read by immunoSEQ multiplex PCR, and TCRdb kept only the in-frame ones, dropping some. The sample holds 4,500 to 5,000 clones, over 25% seen once. V dropped 5 bases and J dropped 0 bases, with 14 bases sitting between them. Germline lookup yields CDR1 LGHNT and CDR2 FRNRAP. The CDR3 runs to 15 residues. The sample belongs to a study of T cells in localized non-small cell lung cancer. The receptor was isolated from a man aged 40-75 years with stage III squamous cell lung carcinoma. The genes are TRBV12-5 and TRBJ2-7; D is possibly TRBD2 (6 bases). Material: lung tumor tissue, obtained before any cancer treatment. The CDR3 bases are TGTGCTAGTGGTCTAGGAGGGACTTCCTCCTACGAGCAGTACTTC. Residues: CASGLGGTSSYEQYF.